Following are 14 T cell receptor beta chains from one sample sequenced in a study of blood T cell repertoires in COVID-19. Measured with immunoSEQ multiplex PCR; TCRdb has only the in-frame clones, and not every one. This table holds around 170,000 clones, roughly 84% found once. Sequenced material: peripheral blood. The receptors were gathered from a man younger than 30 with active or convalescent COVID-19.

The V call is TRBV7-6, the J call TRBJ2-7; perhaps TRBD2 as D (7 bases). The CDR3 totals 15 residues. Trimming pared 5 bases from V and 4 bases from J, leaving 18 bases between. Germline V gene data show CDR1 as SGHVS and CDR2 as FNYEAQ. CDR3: CASSLQEGGTYEQYF. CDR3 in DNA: TGTGCCAGCAGCCTACAAGAGGGAGGGACATACGAGCAGTACTTC.

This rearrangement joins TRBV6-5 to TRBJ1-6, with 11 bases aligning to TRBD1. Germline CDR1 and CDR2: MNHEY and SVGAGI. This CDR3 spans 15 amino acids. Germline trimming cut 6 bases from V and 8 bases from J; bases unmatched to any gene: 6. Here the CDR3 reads CASSQGQGVDSPLHF. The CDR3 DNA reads TGTGCCAGCAGCCAGGGACAGGGGGTAGATTCACCCCTCCACTTT.

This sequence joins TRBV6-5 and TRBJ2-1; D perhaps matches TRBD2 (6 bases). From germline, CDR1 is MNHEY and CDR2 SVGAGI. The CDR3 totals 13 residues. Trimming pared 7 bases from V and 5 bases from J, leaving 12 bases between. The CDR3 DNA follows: TGTGCCAGCACTGGAGGGGCGGACAATGAGCAGTTCTTC. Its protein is CASTGGADNEQFF.

DNA of the CDR3: TGTGCCAGCAGTGACAGGGGGTGGAAGGAAAAACTGTTTTTT. This codes for CASSDRGWKEKLFF. The chain uses TRBV2 and TRBJ1-4, with TRBD1 identical over 7 bases. V lost 3 bases, J lost 8 bases, and 6 bases stayed unmatched. CDR3 length: 14 amino acids. Germline CDR1 and CDR2: SNHLY and FYNNEI.

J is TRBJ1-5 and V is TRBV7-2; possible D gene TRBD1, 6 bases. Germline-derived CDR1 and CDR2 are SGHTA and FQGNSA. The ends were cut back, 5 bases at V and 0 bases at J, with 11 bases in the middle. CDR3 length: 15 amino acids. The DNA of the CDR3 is TGTGCCAGCAGCCCAGGACAGATTAGCAATCAGCCCCAGCATTTT. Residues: CASSPGQISNQPQHF. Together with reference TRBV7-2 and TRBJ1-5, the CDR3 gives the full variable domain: GAGVSQSPSNKVTEKGKDVELRCDPISGHTALYWYRQSLGQGLEFLIYFQGNSAPDKSGLPSDRFSAERTGGSVSTLTIQRTQQEDSAVYLCASSPGQISNQPQHFGDGTRLSIL.

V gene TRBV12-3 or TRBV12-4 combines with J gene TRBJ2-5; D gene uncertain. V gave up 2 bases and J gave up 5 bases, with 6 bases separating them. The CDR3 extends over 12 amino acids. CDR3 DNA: TGTGCCAGCAGTTTACTCGGGGAGACCCAGTACTTC. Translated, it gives CASSLLGETQYF.

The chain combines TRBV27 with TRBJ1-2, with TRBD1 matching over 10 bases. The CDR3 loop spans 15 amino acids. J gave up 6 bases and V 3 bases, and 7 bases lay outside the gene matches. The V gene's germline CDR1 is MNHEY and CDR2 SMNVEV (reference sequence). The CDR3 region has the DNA TGTGCCAGCAGTTTTATGACAGGGGGCTTCGATGGCTACACCTTC. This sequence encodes CASSFMTGGFDGYTF.

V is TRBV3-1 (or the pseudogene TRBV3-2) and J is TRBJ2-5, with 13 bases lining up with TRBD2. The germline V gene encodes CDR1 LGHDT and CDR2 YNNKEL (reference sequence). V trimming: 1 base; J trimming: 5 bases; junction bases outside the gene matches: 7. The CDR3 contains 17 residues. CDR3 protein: CASSQVLLAGGLETQYF. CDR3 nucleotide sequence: TGTGCCAGCAGCCAAGTCCTACTAGCGGGGGGGCTTGAGACCCAGTACTTC.

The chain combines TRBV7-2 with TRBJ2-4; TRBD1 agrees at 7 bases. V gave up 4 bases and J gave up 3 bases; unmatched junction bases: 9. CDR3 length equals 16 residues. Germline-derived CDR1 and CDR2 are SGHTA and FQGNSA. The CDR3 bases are TGTGCCAGCAGCTCCCACAGGGGTCTCGGCAAAAACATTCAGTACTTC. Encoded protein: CASSSHRGLGKNIQYF.

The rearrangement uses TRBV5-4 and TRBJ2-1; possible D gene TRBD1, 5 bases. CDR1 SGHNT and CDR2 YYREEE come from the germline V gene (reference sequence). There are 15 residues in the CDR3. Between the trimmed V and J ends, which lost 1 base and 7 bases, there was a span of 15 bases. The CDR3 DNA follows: TGTGCCAGCAGCTTGAGTAGGGGCGCCCATAATGAGCAGTTCTTC. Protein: CASSLSRGAHNEQFF.

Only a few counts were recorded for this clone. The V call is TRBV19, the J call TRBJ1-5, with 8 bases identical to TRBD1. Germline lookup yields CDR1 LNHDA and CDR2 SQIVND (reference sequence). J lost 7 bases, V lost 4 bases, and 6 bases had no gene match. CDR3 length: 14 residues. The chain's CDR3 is CASSSRGRGQPQHF. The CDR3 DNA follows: TGTGCCAGTAGTAGCAGGGGGCGCGGGCAGCCCCAGCATTTT.

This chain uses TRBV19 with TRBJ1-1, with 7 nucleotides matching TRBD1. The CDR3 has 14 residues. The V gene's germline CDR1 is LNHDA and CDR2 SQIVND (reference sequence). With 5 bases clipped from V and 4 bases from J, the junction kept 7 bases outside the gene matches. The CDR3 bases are TGTGCCAGTAGTTATGGGACAGTAGGCACTGAAGCTTTCTTT. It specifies CASSYGTVGTEAFF.

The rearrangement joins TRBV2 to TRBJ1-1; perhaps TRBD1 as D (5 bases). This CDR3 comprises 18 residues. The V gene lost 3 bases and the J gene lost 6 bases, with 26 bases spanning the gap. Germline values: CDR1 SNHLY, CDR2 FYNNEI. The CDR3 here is CASSESRVSGGNRAEAFF. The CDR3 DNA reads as TGTGCCAGCAGTGAGTCTAGGGTCTCGGGGGGTAATCGGGCTGAAGCTTTCTTT.

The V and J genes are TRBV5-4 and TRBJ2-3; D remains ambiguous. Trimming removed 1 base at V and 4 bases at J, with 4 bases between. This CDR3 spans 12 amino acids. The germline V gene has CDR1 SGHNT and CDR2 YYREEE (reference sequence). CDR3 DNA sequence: TGTGCCAGCAGCTTGTTCGCAGATACGCAGTATTTT. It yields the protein CASSLFADTQYF.